This T cell receptor (beta chain) is drawn from a study of blood T cell repertoires in COVID-19. Overall study context: Spain, Italy and the United States supplied samples that represented acute and convalescent COVID-19. T cells, B-cell-depleted T cells, or PBMCs supplied cDNA or gDNA.

This clone appeared a few times. The V and J ends lost 5 bases and 8 bases respectively, with 18 bases between them. This CDR3 contains 14 residues. Germline V gene sequence: CDR1 MNHEY, CDR2 SVGAGI. The authors' processing: Amplifying reference gene primers gave estimates of nucleated cell counts. Repertoires were generated with immunoSEQ multiplex PCR, while TCRdb's copy carries only in-frame clones and drops some. That table supplies the V and J calls and clone size; D and trimming were determined from the DNA. The data contain 30,000 to 35,000 clones, around 80% of them singletons. This chain links TRBV6-5 with TRBJ1-2, with TRBD1 as a possible D gene (5 bases). Material: peripheral blood. This clonotype was sampled from a woman in her fifties or sixties with acute or convalescent COVID-19. CDR3 bases: TGTGCCAGCAGTCCCCAGGGAGGGGAGAGGGGCTACACCTTC. Translation: CASSPQGGERGYTF.